This passage covers 32 T cell receptor beta chains from one sample sequenced in a study of cytomegalovirus exposure and HLA in healthy donors (dated by TCRdb to about 2017). To prepare the library, the immunoSEQ multiplex PCR assay was applied. A mixture of 60 forward primers for TCR Vbeta segments and 13 reverse primers for TCR Jbeta segments was used in the multiplex PCR. The source is immuneACCESS, and TCRdb retained only in-frame sequences with V and J called. Part of the clones is not carried over; for the studies checked, unresolved V genes explain less than half of this, and the remainder is unexplained. Across this sample there are about 55,000 clones, with around four fifths seen only once. The ten largest clones represent more than 1.5% of the sample. Material for sequencing was PBMCs. These receptors were taken from a man under 40 in good health and CMV-seronegative.

The V gene is TRBV28, the J gene TRBJ1-2, with 10 bases fitting TRBD1. The V and J ends lost 7 bases and 6 bases, in that order; junction bases with no gene match: 11. The CDR3 spans 15 residues. The germline gives CDR1 MDHEN, CDR2 SYDVKM. The CDR3 nucleotides are TGTGCCAGCATTAGACCGGGACAGGGGTATAATGGCTACACCTTC. Translation gives CASIRPGQGYNGYTF.

This clone was counted a few times. The chain uses TRBV6-5 and TRBJ2-3; 7 bases match TRBD2. V dropped 0 bases and J dropped 4; count of bases not matched to a gene: 7. The germline V gene has CDR1 MNHEY and CDR2 SVGAGI. The CDR3 runs 16 residues. The CDR3 bases are TGTGCCAGCAGTTACTCGGCGGGAGAGGTATCAGATACGCAGTATTTT. Protein: CASSYSAGEVSDTQYF.

This clone was counted between two and nine times. V and J are TRBV15 and TRBJ2-3; D remains ambiguous. Germline V gene lookup returns CDR1 LNHNV and CDR2 YYDKDF (reference sequence). Trimming removed 5 bases from V and 3 bases from J, with 18 bases in between. This CDR3 is built from 16 residues. The CDR3: CATSLFSQIITDTQYF. The CDR3 bases are TGTGCCACCAGCCTATTTAGCCAGATAATAACAGATACGCAGTATTTT.

This clone appeared once. V and J are TRBV25-1 and TRBJ2-5; D not certain. The CDR3 loop spans 13 amino acids. The germline V gene encodes CDR1 MGHDK and CDR2 SYGVNS. Deletions cut 8 bases from V and 2 bases from J, with 12 bases between. This CDR3 is CASAQSTQETQYF. Here the CDR3 DNA reads TGTGCCAGCGCCCAATCTACGCAAGAGACCCAGTACTTC. The entire variable domain, with the rest obtained from reference TRBV25-1 and TRBJ2-5, is as follows: EADIYQTPRYLVIGTGKKITLECSQTMGHDKMYWYQQDPGMELHLIHYSYGVNSTEKGDLSSESTVSRIRTEHFPLTLESARPSHTSQYLCASAQSTQETQYFGPGTRLLVL.

The gene calls are TRBV7-9 and TRBJ1-2; possible D gene TRBD1, 5 bases. CDR1 and CDR2 from the germline V gene are SEHNR and FQNEAQ (reference sequence). Trimming pared 6 bases from V and 4 bases from J, leaving 9 bases between. The CDR3 consists of 12 residues. The CDR3 coding sequence is TGTGCCAGCAGTCCCGACAGCTATGGCTACACCTTC. This gives the protein CASSPDSYGYTF.

This rearrangement joins TRBV5-6 to TRBJ1-6, with 9 nucleotides matching TRBD1. The CDR3 contains 15 residues. The junction had 6 bases not matched to a gene; V was cut back by 2 bases and J by 9 bases. Germline assignment: CDR1 SGHDT and CDR2 YYEEEE. This chain's CDR3 is CASSLFGQGSSPLHF. CDR3 nucleotide sequence: TGTGCCAGCAGCTTATTTGGACAGGGGAGTTCACCCCTCCACTTT.

The chain combines TRBV28 with TRBJ2-7, with 7 bases identical to TRBD1. Germline-derived CDR1 and CDR2 are MDHEN and SYDVKM. The CDR3 loop spans 14 amino acids. After removal of 8 bases from V and 3 bases from J, the junction contained 10 bases not matched to a gene. As DNA, the CDR3 is TGTGCCAGCCAGTATCGGGACAGAGACTACGAGCAGTACTTC. This codes for CASQYRDRDYEQYF.

This clone was observed a few times. This chain links TRBV28 with TRBJ1-2; D remains ambiguous. Trimming stripped 11 bases from V and 3 bases from J, with 13 bases between. This CDR3 comprises 12 residues. The germline V gene has CDR1 MDHEN and CDR2 SYDVKM. CDR3 region: CALGGSDYGYTF. The CDR3 bases are TGTGCCCTAGGAGGATCAGACTATGGCTACACCTTC.

The chain uses TRBV28 and TRBJ2-2; TRBD1 is a possible D gene (5 bases). Trimming left V 3 bases short and J 7 bases short, with 15 bases between. CDR1 and CDR2 (germline): MDHEN, SYDVKM. The CDR3 covers 15 residues. In DNA form, the CDR3 reads TGTGCCAGCAGTTTCCTCAGGGCGAAGGACGGGGAGCTGTTTTTT. Its protein product is CASSFLRAKDGELFF. Full variable domain (rest looked up from reference TRBV28 and TRBJ2-2): DVKVTQSSRYLVKRTGEKVFLECVQDMDHENMFWYRQDPGLGLRLIYFSYDVKMKEKGDIPEGYSVSREKKERFSLILESASTNQTSMYLCASSFLRAKDGELFFGEGSRLTVL.

This chain connects TRBV5-1 to TRBJ1-4; tentative D call: TRBD1 (5 bases). V was cut by 2 bases and J by 3 bases, with 14 bases left in between. The CDR3 is made up of 16 amino acids. Looked up from germline, CDR1 is SGHRS and CDR2 is YFSETQ. The CDR3 loop is CASSFGAPRANEKLFF. The CDR3 region has the DNA TGCGCCAGCAGCTTTGGGGCCCCCCGAGCTAATGAAAAACTGTTTTTT. Full variable domain (rest looked up from reference TRBV5-1 and TRBJ1-4): KAGVTQTPRYLIKTRGQQVTLSCSPISGHRSVSWYQQTPGQGLQFLFEYFSETQRNKGNFPGRFSGRQFSNSRSEMNVSTLELGDSALYLCASSFGAPRANEKLFFGSGTQLSVL.

V is TRBV28 and J is TRBJ1-2; 7 bases are shared with TRBD1. Germline V gene data show CDR1 as MDHEN and CDR2 as SYDVKM. The CDR3 is 16 residues long. The ends lost 5 bases at V and 5 bases at J; junction bases unmatched: 14. The CDR3 region is CASSPSPPGTVYGYTF. The CDR3 DNA is TGTGCCAGCAGTCCCTCACCCCCCGGGACAGTTTATGGCTACACCTTC.

The sample holds a few counts of this clone. The rearrangement uses TRBV6-4 and TRBJ2-7; TRBD2 agrees at 7 bases. Per germline, CDR1 MRHNA and CDR2 SNTAGT. The length of the CDR3 is 16 residues. Trimming cost V 0 bases and J 6 bases; bases outside gene matches: 11. In nucleotides, the CDR3 is TGTGCCAGCAGTGACTCAGTAGGCACTAGCGTGGCCGAGCAGTACTTC. Residues: CASSDSVGTSVAEQYF.

The gene calls are TRBV9 and TRBJ2-6; 7 positions match TRBD1. Unmatched junction bases numbered 7, after V lost 5 bases and J lost 2 bases. In germline, CDR1 is SGDLS, CDR2 YYNGEE. The CDR3 covers 16 residues. The CDR3 spells CASSGIDRAGANVLTF. The CDR3 DNA reads TGTGCCAGCAGTGGAATTGACAGGGCTGGGGCCAACGTCCTGACTTTC.

This chain links TRBV28 with TRBJ2-3; 8 bases fit TRBD2. CDR1 is MDHEN and CDR2 is SYDVKM in the germline V gene. With V trimmed by 4 bases and J by 2 bases, 2 bases remained unmatched. This CDR3 has 14 residues. The CDR3 nucleotides read TGTGCCAGCAGTTCGGGGGGGCCCACAGATACGCAGTATTTT. Translated: CASSSGGPTDTQYF.

The chain carries TRBV5-1 and TRBJ2-7; a weak D match, TRBD2 (5 bases). Germline-derived CDR1 and CDR2 are SGHRS and YFSETQ. V lost 0 bases and J 3 bases, leaving 10 bases between the germline ends. CDR3 length equals 14 residues. DNA for the CDR3: TGCGCCAGCAGCTTGGCGAGACGGGGCTACGAGCAGTACTTC. Its protein is CASSLARRGYEQYF. Full variable domain (outside the CDR3, taken from reference TRBV5-1 and TRBJ2-7): KAGVTQTPRYLIKTRGQQVTLSCSPISGHRSVSWYQQTPGQGLQFLFEYFSETQRNKGNFPGRFSGRQFSNSRSEMNVSTLELGDSALYLCASSLARRGYEQYFGPGTRLTVT.

V gene TRBV6-1 combines with J gene TRBJ2-5; 8 bases align to TRBD2. The J call may be incorrect, as the DNA end agrees better with TRBJ2-7. Germline CDR1 is MNHNS and CDR2 is SASEGT. CDR3 length: 13 residues. DNA of the CDR3: TGTGCCACCTGGACTAGCTTGTCCTACGAGCAGTACTTC. This codes for CATWTSLSYEQYF.

The chain combines TRBV18 with TRBJ2-1; a possible D gene is TRBD1 (6 bases). The length of the CDR3 is 12 residues. V lost 8 bases and J 9 bases, leaving 14 bases between the germline ends. Looked up from germline, CDR1 is KGHSH and CDR2 is LQKENI. The CDR3 DNA sequence: TGTGCCAGCCAGAACAGGGTCAGTGAGCAGTTCTTC. It translates to CASQNRVSEQFF. The complete variable domain, with remaining parts taken from reference TRBV18 and TRBJ2-1, reads NAGVMQNPRHLVRRRGQEARLRCSPMKGHSHVYWYRQLPEEGLKFMVYLQKENIIDESGMPKERFSAEFPKEGPSILRIQQVVRGDSAAYFCASQNRVSEQFFGPGTRLTVL.

The chain couples TRBV11-3 to TRBJ2-7; D is uncertain. Germline assignment: CDR1 SGHNT and CDR2 YENEEA. The CDR3 totals 15 residues. Trimming cost V 0 bases and J 1 base, with 10 bases left between them. The CDR3 loop is CASSLDLSESYEQYF. The CDR3 nucleotides read TGTGCCAGCAGCTTAGATCTATCCGAATCCTACGAGCAGTACTTC.

The J gene is TRBJ1-2, the V gene TRBV6-4; 9 bases map to TRBD1. The CDR3 is made up of 17 amino acids. Germline CDR1 reads MRHNA; CDR2 reads SNTAGT. V shed 5 bases, J shed 8 bases, and the junction held 18 bases outside the gene matches. The CDR3, as DNA: TGTGCCAGCAGTCCACTCGGGGGACAGGGTCATCTCCGGGGCTACACCTTC. Protein sequence: CASSPLGGQGHLRGYTF.

The rearrangement joins TRBV5-1 to TRBJ2-5; 10 nucleotides line up with TRBD1. Germline V CDR1 and CDR2: SGHRS, YFSETQ. CDR3 size: 15 residues. V lost 7 bases, J lost 1 base, and 7 bases stayed unmatched. The CDR3 reads CASSDRGSLQETQYF. CDR3 coding DNA: TGCGCCAGCTCGGACAGGGGGAGCCTCCAAGAGACCCAGTACTTC.

The chain has TRBV28 and TRBJ1-6; 11 bases agree with TRBD1. V shed 5 bases and J 10 bases; nucleotides not matched to a gene: 10. CDR3 size: 16 residues. CDR1 is MDHEN and CDR2 is SYDVKM in the germline V gene. In nucleotides, the CDR3 is TGTGCCAGCAGTCTCCCGGGACAGGGGGACCGGTCACCCCTCCACTTT. This encodes CASSLPGQGDRSPLHF.

A few counts support this clone. This chain uses TRBV9 with TRBJ2-1; TRBD2 might be the D (5 bases). Germline V CDR1 and CDR2: SGDLS, YYNGEE. The ends were cut back, 1 base at V and 2 bases at J, with 10 bases in the middle. CDR3 length: 15 residues. In DNA form, the CDR3 reads TGTGCCAGCAGCGTACGGCTAGCCGCCTACAATGAGCAGTTCTTC. As protein: CASSVRLAAYNEQFF.

The rearrangement uses TRBV5-1 and TRBJ2-7, with 11 bases matching TRBD2. CDR1 SGHRS and CDR2 YFSETQ come from the germline V gene. This CDR3 region has 18 residues. Trimming at V came to 4 bases and at J to 4 bases, leaving 16 bases not matched to a gene. The CDR3 sequence is CASSPAVSGRAIGYEQYF. CDR3 nucleotide sequence: TGCGCCAGCAGCCCGGCGGTTAGCGGGAGGGCCATCGGGTACGAGCAGTACTTC. The complete variable domain, with remaining parts taken from reference TRBV5-1 and TRBJ2-7, reads KAGVTQTPRYLIKTRGQQVTLSCSPISGHRSVSWYQQTPGQGLQFLFEYFSETQRNKGNFPGRFSGRQFSNSRSEMNVSTLELGDSALYLCASSPAVSGRAIGYEQYFGPGTRLTVT.

The CDR3 sequence: CASSWDIATNEKLFF. The CDR3, as DNA: TGCGCCAGCAGCTGGGACATCGCAACTAATGAAAAACTGTTTTTT. The rearrangement joins TRBV5-1 to TRBJ1-4, with D possibly matching TRBD1 (6 bases). Germline V gene data show CDR1 as SGHRS and CDR2 as YFSETQ. The CDR3 sequence is 15 residues long. V was trimmed by 3 bases and J by 0 bases, leaving 9 bases between them.

This chain links TRBV6-1 with TRBJ2-3; 10 bases line up with TRBD2. Germline CDR1 and CDR2: MNHNS and SASEGT. J gave up 6 bases and V 3 bases, and 18 bases lay outside the gene matches. The CDR3 sequence is 19 residues long. DNA for the CDR3: TGTGCCAGCAGTGATAGGTCTAGCGGGAGATTTCGACATTCTGATACGCAGTATTTT. Protein sequence: CASSDRSSGRFRHSDTQYF.

The chain links TRBV30 to TRBJ2-1; maybe TRBD1 (6 bases). Germline values: CDR1 GTSNPN, CDR2 SVGIG (reference sequence). The CDR3 extends over 15 amino acids. The V end was cut by 0 bases, the J end by 8 bases, with 17 bases between. The DNA for the CDR3 is TGTGCCTGGAGTGTTCTCGGACAGCCCGGGGATGAGCAGTTCTTC. Its translation is CAWSVLGQPGDEQFF.

This clone appeared once. This rearrangement joins TRBV10-1 to TRBJ2-5; D gene unclear. Judging by the DNA end, TRBJ2-7 fits better; the J call may be wrong. Germline lookup yields CDR1 WNHNN and CDR2 SYGVQD (reference sequence). The CDR3 consists of 17 residues. The CDR3 reads CASSERATLRSIYEQYF. CDR3 bases: TGCGCCAGCAGTGAGAGAGCGACCCTTAGAAGTATCTACGAGCAGTACTTC.

The chain combines TRBV7-2 with TRBJ2-1; no firm D call. Trimming took off 1 base at V and 6 bases at J, with 4 bases between the two ends. CDR1 and CDR2 (germline): SGHTA, FQGNSA. This CDR3 is 12 amino acids long. CDR3 sequence reads: CASSLDFNEQFF. CDR3 DNA sequence: TGTGCCAGCAGCTTAGACTTCAATGAGCAGTTCTTC.

The chain recombines TRBV4-1 with TRBJ1-1; TRBD1 might be the D (5 bases). This CDR3 has 15 amino acids. Trimming pared 1 base from V and 1 base from J, leaving 10 bases between. The germline V gene has CDR1 MGHRA and CDR2 YSYEKL. CDR3 nucleotides: TGCGCCAGCAGCCAAGGAGCAGGGTGGAACACTGAAGCTTTCTTT. Translated: CASSQGAGWNTEAFF.

This clone was observed a handful of times. The chain links TRBV5-1 to TRBJ1-4, with 9 bases identical to TRBD1. V shed 6 bases, J shed 5 bases, and the junction held 14 bases outside the gene matches. This CDR3 has 17 residues. Germline assignment: CDR1 SGHRS and CDR2 YFSETQ. The CDR3 spells CASNQGYRGRRNEKLFF. For the CDR3, the DNA is TGCGCCAGCAACCAGGGGTACAGGGGGCGACGCAATGAAAAACTGTTTTTT.

The CDR3 reads CASSLGGGGVSEQFF. CDR3 DNA: TGTGCCAGCAGCTTAGGAGGCGGGGGTGTGAGTGAGCAGTTCTTC. The chain links TRBV13 to TRBJ2-1; TRBD2 agrees at 7 bases. Losses at the gene ends were 0 bases for V and 9 bases for J; bases not matched to a gene: 8. Germline V gives CDR1 PRHDT, CDR2 FYEKMQ (reference sequence). The CDR3 is 15 residues long.

This chain joins TRBV27 and TRBJ2-7, with D unresolved. Trimming took off 5 bases at V and 4 bases at J, with 6 bases between the two ends. CDR3 length: 11 residues. Germline V lookup: CDR1 MNHEY, CDR2 SMNVEV (reference sequence). The DNA for the CDR3 is TGTGCCAGCAGTCCCCCTTACGAGCAGTACTTC. Translating it yields CASSPPYEQYF.